The T cell receptor (beta chain) under discussion was sequenced for a study of graft-versus-host responses after intestinal transplantation. On the study more broadly: Recipients obtained multivisceral, liver-intestinal, or isolated intestinal transplants.

Details on this clone: Its antigen is not known.

Findings and limits, study-wide: Levels of circulating GvH clones at their peak were associated with early post-transplant HvG declines.

Trimming shortened V by 5 bases and J by 3 bases, and 19 bases separated the two germline ends. The germline gives CDR1 MDHEN, CDR2 SYDVKM. CDR3 length: 16 residues. Sequencing was performed with immunoSEQ multiplex PCR; in TCRdb, only in-frame clones are kept and a portion is missing. The sample carries about 94,000 clones, 75% to 95% recorded once. This sample comprised unstimulated CD8+ T cells sorted from spleen or lymph node cells, obtained before intestinal transplant. The gene calls are TRBV28 and TRBJ1-1; maybe TRBD1 (6 bases). This TCR derives from a human donor who received an intestinal transplant. The CDR3, as DNA: TGTGCCAGCAGTCCCCTACGAAAAGGGGGGGACACTGAAGCTTTCTTT. Its translation is CASSPLRKGGDTEAFF.